This T cell receptor beta chain was sequenced in a study of T cell repertoires in cytomegalovirus infection. This clonotype was seen ten or more times. Antigen unknown. Study-level points and caveats: Clonotype analysis showed dominance of the ex vivo response by HLA-C-restricted CMV-specific TCR beta clonotypes.

Each CDR3 protein is one row after TCRdb ran MiXCR on the reads. The sample has roughly 500,000 distinct CDR3 sequences; 15% to 20% are singletons. This CDR3 has 15 amino acids. V trimming: 6 bases; J trimming: 6 bases; junction bases outside the gene matches: 9. The chain carries TRBV12-3 or TRBV12-4 and TRBJ1-2; 11 bases match TRBD1. This receptor was taken from a human donor in good health (CMV status not recorded). Some clones in this sample may be carry-over from other donors' samples. Sequenced input: CD8+ T cells from PBMCs. DNA for the CDR3: TGTGCCAGCAGCCGTTCCGGGACAGGGGGGGATGGCTACACCTTC. Translation gives CASSRSGTGGDGYTF.